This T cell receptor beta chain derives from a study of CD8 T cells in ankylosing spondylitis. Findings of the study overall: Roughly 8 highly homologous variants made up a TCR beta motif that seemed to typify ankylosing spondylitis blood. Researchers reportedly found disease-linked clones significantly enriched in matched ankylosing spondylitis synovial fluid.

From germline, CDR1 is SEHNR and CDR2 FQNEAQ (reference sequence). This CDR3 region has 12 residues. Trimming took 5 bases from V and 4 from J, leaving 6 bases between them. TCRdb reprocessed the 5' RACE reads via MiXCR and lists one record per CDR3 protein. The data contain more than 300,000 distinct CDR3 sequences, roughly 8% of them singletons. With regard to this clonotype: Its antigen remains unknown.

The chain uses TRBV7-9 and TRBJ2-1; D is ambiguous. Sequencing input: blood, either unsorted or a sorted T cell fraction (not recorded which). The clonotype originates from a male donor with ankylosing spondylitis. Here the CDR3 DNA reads TGTGCCAGCAGCCACGAGTACAATGAGCAGTTCTTC. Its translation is CASSHEYNEQFF.